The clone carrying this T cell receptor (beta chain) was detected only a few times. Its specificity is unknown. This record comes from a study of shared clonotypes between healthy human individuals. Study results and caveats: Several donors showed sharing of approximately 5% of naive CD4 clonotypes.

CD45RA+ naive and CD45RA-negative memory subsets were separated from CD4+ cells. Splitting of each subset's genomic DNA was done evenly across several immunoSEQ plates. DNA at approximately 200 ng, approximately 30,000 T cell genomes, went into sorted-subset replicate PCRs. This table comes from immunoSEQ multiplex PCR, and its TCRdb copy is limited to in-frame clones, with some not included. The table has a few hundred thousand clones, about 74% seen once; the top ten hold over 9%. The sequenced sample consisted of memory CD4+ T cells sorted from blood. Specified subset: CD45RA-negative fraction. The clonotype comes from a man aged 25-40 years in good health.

CDR3 bases: TGCGCCAGCAGCTTGGGCGGGAGGGCCATCAGCACAGATACGCAGTATTTT. It specifies CASSLGGRAISTDTQYF. V gene TRBV5-1 combines with J gene TRBJ2-3; TRBD2 aligns across 9 bases. J gave up 0 bases and V 0 bases, and 5 bases lay outside the gene matches. CDR1 is SGHRS, CDR2 YFSETQ, per germline. This CDR3 has 17 residues.